This T cell receptor (beta chain) emerged from a study of cytomegalovirus exposure and HLA in healthy donors. Whole-study context: Of all 400 or so donors who were genotyped, 70% to 85% belonged to the Caucasian-associated ancestry cluster.

V gave up 0 bases and J gave up 6 bases; unmatched junction bases: 5. There are 15 residues in the CDR3. Germline CDR1 is MNHEY and CDR2 is SVGAGI. PCR used 60 Vbeta primers and 13 Jbeta primers. Per the authors' pipeline: Later, roughly 77 million unique TCR beta chains were counted in an analysis, and 8.5 million to 13 million of them were shared. TCRdb keeps only in-frame clones here, not all; method: immunoSEQ multiplex PCR. V, J and clone size derive from that table, while D and trimming were established from the DNA sequence. The sample has almost 200,000 clones, around three quarters seen once.

The sample comprised PBMCs. This TCR derives from a woman aged 25-40 years in good health and CMV-seropositive. This chain links TRBV6-5 with TRBJ2-1, with 7 bases matching TRBD1. For the CDR3, the DNA is TGTGCCAGCAGTTACTCGCGGACAGGAGGCAATGAGCAGTTCTTC. Its protein product is CASSYSRTGGNEQFF.